This T cell receptor beta chain originates from a study of blood T cell repertoires in COVID-19. In the study overall: The United States, Italy and Spain supplied acute and convalescent COVID-19 samples. T cells, B-cell-depleted T cells, or PBMCs supplied cDNA or gDNA.

Original data processing: Estimated nucleated cell counts came from reference gene primer amplification. Sequencing used immunoSEQ multiplex PCR; TCRdb keeps in-frame clones, though not all of them. V, J and clone size are those of that table, while D and trimming were read from the DNA. The table has roughly 200,000 clones, 65% to 85% seen once; the top ten hold approximately 30%. Germline CDR1 is SGHTA and CDR2 is FQGNSA. J was trimmed by 2 bases and V by 5 bases; bases with no gene match: 10. The CDR3 totals 16 residues. Source material: peripheral blood. This chain uses TRBV7-2 with TRBJ2-7; 9 bases are shared with TRBD1. This clonotype was obtained from a man aged 40-49 years with acute or convalescent COVID-19. The DNA of the CDR3 is TGTGCCAGCAGCCCGTCCCTGGGACAGGGTGCCTACGAGCAGTACTTC. It translates to CASSPSLGQGAYEQYF.